This T cell receptor beta chain was recovered during a study of beta chain features in type 1 diabetes. Study at large: Patient and healthy donor groups were alike in age, gender and cell yields. Study-level points and caveats: Moderate but significant shortening of TCRB CDR3s was recorded in all four CD4+ subsets from Type 1 diabetes patients. Within the patient group, naive, central memory and Treg TCRB repertoires appeared more similar to each other than within healthy donors.

Researchers reported sorting CD4+ naive, central memory, regulatory and stem cell-like memory cells via CD45RO/CCR7/CD25/CD127/CD95/CD27. Post-sort purity exceeded 98% for all sorted populations. Regarding this clone: Its matching antigen is unknown.

Isolated RNA was reverse transcribed in full, so expressed TCRB transcripts were sequenced. The method was immunoSEQ multiplex PCR; TCRdb's version includes in-frame clones alone and lacks a portion of them. Of 630,000 or so clones in the sample, over 12% were seen once. Per germline, CDR1 LNHNV and CDR2 YYDKDF (reference sequence). V lost 4 bases to trimming and J lost 4 bases; unmatched junction nucleotides: 5. The CDR3 spans 14 residues. What was sequenced was naive CD4+ T cells from blood. The clonotype comes from a man between 18 and 29 years old with type 1 diabetes. The chain links TRBV15 to TRBJ1-1, with TRBD1 matching over 8 bases. CDR3 DNA sequence: TGTGCCACCAGCACCCGAACAGGGGGCACTGAAGCTTTCTTT. It encodes CATSTRTGGTEAFF.